This entry concerns a single T cell receptor (beta chain). The data stem from a study of T cell changes during pregnancy in multiple sclerosis. Generated by immunoSEQ multiplex PCR, the TCRdb table keeps only in-frame clones and is missing some. The sample yields 85,000 to 100,000 clones, approximately 89% seen once. This CDR3 spans 14 amino acids. Germline V gene data show CDR1 as SGHTS and CDR2 as YDEGEE. V was clipped by 0 bases and J by 4 bases; unmatched bases: 1. The chain combines TRBV5-8 with TRBJ2-1; the match to TRBD1 covers 7 bases. The sample consisted of peripheral blood, taken before pregnancy. The receptor's source is a female donor with multiple sclerosis, enrolled in a pregnancy study. CDR3 sequence: CASSLGQGYNEQFF. The DNA for the CDR3 is TGTGCCAGCAGCTTGGGACAGGGATACAATGAGCAGTTCTTC.